What follows describes a single T cell receptor (beta chain). Its antigen is undetermined. Some clones are missing from TCRdb's copy, which holds only in-frame ones; the method was immunoSEQ multiplex PCR. The sample consists of 70,000 to 90,000 clones, 75% to 95% of them appearing once. The source of the sample is a study of OX40 agonist ivuxolimab in advanced cancers. Study-level information: Prior checkpoint blockade (anti-PD-1, anti-PD-L1 or anti-CTLA-4) was permitted; approximately 41% had it.

Blood samples were obtained at baseline, cycle 4 day 1, and cycle 7 day 1. The study's findings and limits: Clonal expansion was seen in CD4+ and CD8+ blood T cells by week 6 at 0.1 to 3.0 mg/kg. Relative to CD4+, CD8+ T cells held more expanded clones on average.

Germline CDR1 reads KGHSH; CDR2 reads LQKENI. CDR3 length: 15 residues. The V end was cut by 0 bases, the J end by 7 bases, with 12 bases between. The receptor was isolated from an adult with an advanced solid tumor such as melanoma, head and neck, liver or kidney cancer. This rearrangement joins TRBV18 to TRBJ1-4; possibly TRBD1 for D (6 bases). The sequencing here drew on CD4+ or CD8+ T cells sorted from blood, taken in a trial of the OX40 agonist ivuxolimab. The CDR3 region has the DNA TGTGCCAGCTCACCACCCTCCGGGGGCGGTGAAAAACTGTTTTTT. Translation: CASSPPSGGGEKLFF.